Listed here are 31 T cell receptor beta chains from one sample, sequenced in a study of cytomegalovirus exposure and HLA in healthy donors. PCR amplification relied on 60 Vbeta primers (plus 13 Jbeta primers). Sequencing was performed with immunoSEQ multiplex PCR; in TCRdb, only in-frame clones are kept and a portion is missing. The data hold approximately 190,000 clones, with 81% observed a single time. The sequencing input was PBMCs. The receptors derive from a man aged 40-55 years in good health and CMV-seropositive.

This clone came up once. CDR3 residues: CASSEAWDSATNEKLFF. DNA of the CDR3: TGTGCCAGCAGTGAAGCTTGGGACAGCGCAACTAATGAAAAACTGTTTTTT. This chain uses TRBV6-1 with TRBJ1-4; TRBD1 matches at 7 bases. V trimming: 0 bases; J trimming: 0 bases; junction bases outside the gene matches: 4. From germline, CDR1 is MNHNS and CDR2 SASEGT. The CDR3 runs to 17 residues.

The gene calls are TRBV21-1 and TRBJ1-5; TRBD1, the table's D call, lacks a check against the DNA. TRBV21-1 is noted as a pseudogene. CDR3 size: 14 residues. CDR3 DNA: TGTGCCAGCAGCACAACTGACAGGGGTCAGCCCCAGCATTTT. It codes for CASSTTDRGQPQHF.

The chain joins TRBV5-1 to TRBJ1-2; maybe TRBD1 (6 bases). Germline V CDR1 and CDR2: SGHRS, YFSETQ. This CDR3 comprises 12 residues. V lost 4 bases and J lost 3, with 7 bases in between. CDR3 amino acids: CASSGGDYGYTF. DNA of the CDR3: TGCGCCAGCAGCGGGGGCGACTATGGCTACACCTTC.

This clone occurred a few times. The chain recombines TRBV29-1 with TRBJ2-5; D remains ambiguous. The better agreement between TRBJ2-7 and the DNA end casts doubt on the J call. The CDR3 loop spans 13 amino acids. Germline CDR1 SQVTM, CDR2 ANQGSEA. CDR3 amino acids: CSVETRTSYEQYF. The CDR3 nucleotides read TGCAGCGTTGAAACCCGTACCTCCTACGAGCAGTACTTC.

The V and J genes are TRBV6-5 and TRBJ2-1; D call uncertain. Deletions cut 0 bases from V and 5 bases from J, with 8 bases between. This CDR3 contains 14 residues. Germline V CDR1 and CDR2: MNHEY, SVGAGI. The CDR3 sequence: CASSYSAVHNEQFF. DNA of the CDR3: TGTGCCAGCAGTTACTCCGCGGTCCACAATGAGCAGTTCTTC.

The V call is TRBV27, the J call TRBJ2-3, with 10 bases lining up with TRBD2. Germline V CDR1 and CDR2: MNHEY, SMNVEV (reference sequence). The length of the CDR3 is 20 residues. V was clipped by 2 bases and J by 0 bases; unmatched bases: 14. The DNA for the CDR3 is TGTGCCAGCAGTTTAGGGGTACGACTAGCGGGCCTAGTTAGCACAGATACGCAGTATTTT. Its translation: CASSLGVRLAGLVSTDTQYF.

The CDR3 bases are TGTGCCAGCAGTAATCAGGGGGTTAATCAGCCCCAGCATTTT. Protein product: CASSNQGVNQPQHF. The chain uses TRBV7-9 and TRBJ1-5; 7 bases fit TRBD1. The CDR3 has 14 residues. Germline CDR1 is SEHNR and CDR2 is FQNEAQ (reference sequence). V lost 6 bases and J lost 4; bases outside the gene matches: 6.

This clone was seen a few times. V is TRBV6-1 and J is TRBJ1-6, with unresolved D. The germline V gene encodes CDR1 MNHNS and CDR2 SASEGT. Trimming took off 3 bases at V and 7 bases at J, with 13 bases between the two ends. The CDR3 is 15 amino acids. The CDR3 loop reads CASSEITDLNSPLHF. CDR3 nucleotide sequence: TGTGCCAGCAGTGAGATAACCGACTTAAATTCACCCCTCCACTTT.

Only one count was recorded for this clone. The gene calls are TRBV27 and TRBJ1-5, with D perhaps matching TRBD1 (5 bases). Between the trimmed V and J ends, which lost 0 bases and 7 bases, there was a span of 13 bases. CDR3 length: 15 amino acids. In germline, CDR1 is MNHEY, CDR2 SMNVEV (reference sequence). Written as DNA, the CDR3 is TGTGCCAGCAGTTTATCTTCAGGGTTTGGGCAGCCCCAGCATTTT. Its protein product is CASSLSSGFGQPQHF.

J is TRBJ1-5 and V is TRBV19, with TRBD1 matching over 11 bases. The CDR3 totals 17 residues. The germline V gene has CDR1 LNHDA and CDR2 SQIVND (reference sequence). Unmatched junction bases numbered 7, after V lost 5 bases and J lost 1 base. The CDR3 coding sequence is TGTGCCAGTAGTGCGGGGACAGGGGGTTGGAGCAATCAGCCCCAGCATTTT. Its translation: CASSAGTGGWSNQPQHF.

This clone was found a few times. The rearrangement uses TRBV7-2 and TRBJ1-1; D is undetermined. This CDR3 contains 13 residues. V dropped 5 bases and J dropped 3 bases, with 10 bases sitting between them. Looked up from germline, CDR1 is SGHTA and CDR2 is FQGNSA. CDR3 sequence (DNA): TGTGCCAGCAGCACCCGACGGGACACTGAAGCTTTCTTT. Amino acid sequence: CASSTRRDTEAFF.

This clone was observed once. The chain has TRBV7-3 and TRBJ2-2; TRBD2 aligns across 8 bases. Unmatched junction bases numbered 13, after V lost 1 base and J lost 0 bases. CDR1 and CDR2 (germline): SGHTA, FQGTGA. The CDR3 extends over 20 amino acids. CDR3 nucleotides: TGTGCCAGCAGCTTAAGGCCGGGACTAGATTACTCCGCGAACACCGGGGAGCTGTTTTTT. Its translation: CASSLRPGLDYSANTGELFF.

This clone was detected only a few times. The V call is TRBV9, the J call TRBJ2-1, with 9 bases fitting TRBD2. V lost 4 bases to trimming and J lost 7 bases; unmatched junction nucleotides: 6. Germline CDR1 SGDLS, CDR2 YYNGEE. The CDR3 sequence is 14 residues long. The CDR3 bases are TGTGCCAGCAGCCCAACTAGCGGGTGGAATGAGCAGTTCTTC. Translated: CASSPTSGWNEQFF. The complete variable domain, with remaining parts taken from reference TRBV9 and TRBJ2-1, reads DSGVTQTPKHLITATGQRVTLRCSPRSGDLSVYWYQQSLDQGLQFLIQYYNGEERAKGNILERFSAQQFPDLHSELNLSSLELGDSALYFCASSPTSGWNEQFFGPGTRLTVL.

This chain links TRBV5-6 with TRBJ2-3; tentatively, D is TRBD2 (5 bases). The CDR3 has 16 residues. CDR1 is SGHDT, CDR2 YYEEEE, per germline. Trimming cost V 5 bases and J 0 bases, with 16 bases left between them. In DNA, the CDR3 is TGTGCCAGCAGGCGCGGGTGGACGATCAGCACAGATACGCAGTATTTT. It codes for CASRRGWTISTDTQYF.

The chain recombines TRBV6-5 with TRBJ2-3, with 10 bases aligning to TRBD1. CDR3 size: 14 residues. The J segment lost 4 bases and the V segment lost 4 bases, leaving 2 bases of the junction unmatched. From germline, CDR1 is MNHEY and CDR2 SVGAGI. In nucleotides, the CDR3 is TGTGCCAGCAGTTTGGGACAGGGGTCAGATACGCAGTATTTT. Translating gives CASSLGQGSDTQYF.

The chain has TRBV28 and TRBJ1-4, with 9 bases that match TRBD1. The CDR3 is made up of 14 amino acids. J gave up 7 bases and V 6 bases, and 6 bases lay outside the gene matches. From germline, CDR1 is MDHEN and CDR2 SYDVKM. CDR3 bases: TGTGCCAGCAGCCCGGGACAGGGTAGTGAAAAACTGTTTTTT. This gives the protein CASSPGQGSEKLFF.

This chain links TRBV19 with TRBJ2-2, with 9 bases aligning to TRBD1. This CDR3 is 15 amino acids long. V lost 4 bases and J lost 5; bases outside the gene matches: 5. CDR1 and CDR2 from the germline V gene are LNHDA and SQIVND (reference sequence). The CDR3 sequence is CASSSSTGGTGELFF. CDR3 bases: TGTGCCAGTAGTAGTTCGACAGGGGGTACCGGGGAGCTGTTTTTT.

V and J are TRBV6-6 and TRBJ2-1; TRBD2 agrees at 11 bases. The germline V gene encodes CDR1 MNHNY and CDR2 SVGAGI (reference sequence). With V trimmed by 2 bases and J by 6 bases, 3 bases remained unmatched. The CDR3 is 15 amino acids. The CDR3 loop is CASSYALAGGNEQFF. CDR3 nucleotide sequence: TGTGCCAGCAGTTACGCGCTAGCGGGAGGCAATGAGCAGTTCTTC.

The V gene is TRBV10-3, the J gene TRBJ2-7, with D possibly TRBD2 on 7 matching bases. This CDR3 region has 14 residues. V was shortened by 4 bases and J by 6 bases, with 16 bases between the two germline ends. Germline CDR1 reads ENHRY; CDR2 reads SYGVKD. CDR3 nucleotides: TGTGCCATCAGTGGAGGGGGGGGGATAGGCGAGCAGTACTTC. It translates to CAISGGGGIGEQYF.

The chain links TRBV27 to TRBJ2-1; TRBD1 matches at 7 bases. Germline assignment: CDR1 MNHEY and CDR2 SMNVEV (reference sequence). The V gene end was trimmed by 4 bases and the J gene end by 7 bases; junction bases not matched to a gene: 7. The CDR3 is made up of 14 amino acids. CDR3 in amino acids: CASSWQGVRNEQFF. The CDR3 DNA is TGTGCCAGCAGTTGGCAGGGGGTGAGAAATGAGCAGTTCTTC.

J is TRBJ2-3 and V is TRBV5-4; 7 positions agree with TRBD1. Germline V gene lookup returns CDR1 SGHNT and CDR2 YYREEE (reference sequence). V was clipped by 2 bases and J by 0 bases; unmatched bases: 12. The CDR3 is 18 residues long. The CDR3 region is CASSFPDRSHHSTDTQYF. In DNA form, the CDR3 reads TGTGCCAGCAGCTTTCCGGACAGGAGCCACCATAGCACAGATACGCAGTATTTT.

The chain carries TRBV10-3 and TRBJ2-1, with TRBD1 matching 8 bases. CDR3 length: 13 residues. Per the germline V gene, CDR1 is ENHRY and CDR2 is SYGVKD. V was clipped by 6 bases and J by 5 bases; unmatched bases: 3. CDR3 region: CAIRDRADNEQFF. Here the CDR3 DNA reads TGTGCCATCAGGGACAGGGCCGACAATGAGCAGTTCTTC.

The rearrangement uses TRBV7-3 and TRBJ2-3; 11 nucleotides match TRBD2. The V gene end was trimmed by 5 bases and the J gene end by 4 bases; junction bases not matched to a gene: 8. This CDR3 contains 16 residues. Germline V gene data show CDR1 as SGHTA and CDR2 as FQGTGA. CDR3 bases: TGTGCCAGCAGCACCCGACTAGCGGGAACCCCAGATACGCAGTATTTT. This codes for CASSTRLAGTPDTQYF.

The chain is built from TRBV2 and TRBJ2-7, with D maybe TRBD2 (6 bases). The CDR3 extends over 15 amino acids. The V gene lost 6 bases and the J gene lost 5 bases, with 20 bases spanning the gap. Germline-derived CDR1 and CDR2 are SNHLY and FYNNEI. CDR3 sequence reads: CASSGGGRPLHEQYF. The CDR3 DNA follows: TGTGCCAGCAGCGGGGGTGGTCGACCCCTCCACGAGCAGTACTTC.

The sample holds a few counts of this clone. CDR3 sequence: CASSPRSGRNNQPQHF. CDR3 bases: TGTGCCAGCAGCCCGAGGTCAGGGAGGAACAATCAGCCCCAGCATTTT. The genes are TRBV27 and TRBJ1-5; D is perhaps TRBD1 (5 bases). Trimming removed 6 bases from V and 3 bases from J, with 18 bases in between. The CDR3 contains 16 residues. Germline V CDR1 and CDR2: MNHEY, SMNVEV (reference sequence).

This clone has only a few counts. This CDR3 is CASSGVRIPEFF. CDR3 nucleotides: TGTGCCAGCAGTGGTGTCAGAATCCCCGAGTTCTTC. The rearrangement links TRBV6-1 to TRBJ2-1, with no clear D. Germline lookup yields CDR1 MNHNS and CDR2 SASEGT. V was trimmed by 4 bases and J by 14 bases, leaving 15 bases between them. The CDR3 sequence is 12 residues long.

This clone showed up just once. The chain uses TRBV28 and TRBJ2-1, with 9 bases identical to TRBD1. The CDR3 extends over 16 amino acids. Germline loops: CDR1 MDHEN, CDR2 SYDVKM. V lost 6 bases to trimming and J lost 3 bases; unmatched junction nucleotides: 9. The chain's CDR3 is CASSRAGTGYYNEQFF. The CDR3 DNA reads TGTGCCAGCAGCCGAGCAGGGACAGGGTACTACAATGAGCAGTTCTTC.

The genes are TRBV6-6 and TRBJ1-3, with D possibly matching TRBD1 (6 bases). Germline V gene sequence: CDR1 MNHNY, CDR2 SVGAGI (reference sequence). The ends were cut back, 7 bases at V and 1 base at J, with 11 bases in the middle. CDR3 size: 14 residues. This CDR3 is CASKIRGSGNTIYF. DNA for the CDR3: TGTGCCAGCAAAATAAGGGGGTCTGGAAACACCATATATTTT.

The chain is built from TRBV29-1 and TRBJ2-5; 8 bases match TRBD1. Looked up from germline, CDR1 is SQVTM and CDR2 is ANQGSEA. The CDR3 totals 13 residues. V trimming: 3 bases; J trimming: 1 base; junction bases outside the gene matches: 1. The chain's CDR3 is CSVDRGLQETQYF. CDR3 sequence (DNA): TGCAGCGTTGACAGGGGGCTCCAAGAGACCCAGTACTTC.

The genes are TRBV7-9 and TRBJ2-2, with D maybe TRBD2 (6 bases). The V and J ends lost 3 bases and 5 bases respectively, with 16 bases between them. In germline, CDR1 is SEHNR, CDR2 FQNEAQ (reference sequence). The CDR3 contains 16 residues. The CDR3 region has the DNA TGTGCCAGCAGCTTCGGGGGTGCGCGAGGAACCGGGGAGCTGTTTTTT. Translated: CASSFGGARGTGELFF.

CDR3 amino acids: CASSPGLAGVHEQFF. The CDR3 DNA reads as TGTGCCAGCAGCCCGGGACTAGCGGGAGTACATGAGCAGTTCTTC. The chain has TRBV7-9 and TRBJ2-1, with 14 bases aligning to TRBD2. Germline V gives CDR1 SEHNR, CDR2 FQNEAQ (reference sequence). The CDR3 runs 15 residues. J was trimmed by 8 bases and V by 5 bases; bases with no gene match: 5.